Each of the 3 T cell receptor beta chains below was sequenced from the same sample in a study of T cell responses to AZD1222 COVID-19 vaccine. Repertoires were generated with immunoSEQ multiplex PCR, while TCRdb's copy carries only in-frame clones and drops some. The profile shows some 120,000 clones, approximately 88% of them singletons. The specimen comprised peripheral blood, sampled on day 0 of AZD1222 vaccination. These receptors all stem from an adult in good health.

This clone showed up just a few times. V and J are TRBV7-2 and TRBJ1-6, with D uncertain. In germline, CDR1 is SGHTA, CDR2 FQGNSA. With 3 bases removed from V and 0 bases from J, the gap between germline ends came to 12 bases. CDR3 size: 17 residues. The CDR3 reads CASSLKSRSSYNSPLHF. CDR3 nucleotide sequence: TGTGCCAGCAGCTTGAAATCCAGAAGCTCCTATAATTCACCCCTCCACTTT. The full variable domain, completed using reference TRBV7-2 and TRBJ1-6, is GAGVSQSPSNKVTEKGKDVELRCDPISGHTALYWYRQSLGQGLEFLIYFQGNSAPDKSGLPSDRFSAERTGGSVSTLTIQRTQQEDSAVYLCASSLKSRSSYNSPLHFGNGTRLTVT.

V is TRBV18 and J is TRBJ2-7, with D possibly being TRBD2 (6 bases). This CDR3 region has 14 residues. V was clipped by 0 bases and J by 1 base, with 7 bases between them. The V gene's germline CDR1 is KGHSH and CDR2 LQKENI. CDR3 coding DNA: TGTGCCAGCTCACCACCGGAGGGATCCTACGAGCAGTACTTC. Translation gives CASSPPEGSYEQYF. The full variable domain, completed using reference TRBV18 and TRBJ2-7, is NAGVMQNPRHLVRRRGQEARLRCSPMKGHSHVYWYRQLPEEGLKFMVYLQKENIIDESGMPKERFSAEFPKEGPSILRIQQVVRGDSAAYFCASSPPEGSYEQYFGPGTRLTVT.

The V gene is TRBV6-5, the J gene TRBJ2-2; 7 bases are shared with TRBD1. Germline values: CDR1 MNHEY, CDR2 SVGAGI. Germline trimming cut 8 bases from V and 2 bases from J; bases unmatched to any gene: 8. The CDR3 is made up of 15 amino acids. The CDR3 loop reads CASGSTGRNTGELFF. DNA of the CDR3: TGTGCCAGCGGATCGACAGGGCGCAACACCGGGGAGCTGTTTTTT.